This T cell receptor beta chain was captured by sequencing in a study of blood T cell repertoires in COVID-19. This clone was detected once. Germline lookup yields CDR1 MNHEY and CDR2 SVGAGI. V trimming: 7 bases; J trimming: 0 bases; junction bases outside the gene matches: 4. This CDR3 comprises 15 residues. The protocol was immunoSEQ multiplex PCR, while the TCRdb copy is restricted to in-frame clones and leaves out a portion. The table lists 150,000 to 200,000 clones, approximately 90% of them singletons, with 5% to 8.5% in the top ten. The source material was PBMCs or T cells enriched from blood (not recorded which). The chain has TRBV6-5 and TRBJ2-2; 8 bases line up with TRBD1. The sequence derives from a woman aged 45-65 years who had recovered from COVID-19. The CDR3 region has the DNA TGTGCCAGCACACGGACAGGGACGAACACCGGGGAGCTGTTTTTT. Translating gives CASTRTGTNTGELFF.